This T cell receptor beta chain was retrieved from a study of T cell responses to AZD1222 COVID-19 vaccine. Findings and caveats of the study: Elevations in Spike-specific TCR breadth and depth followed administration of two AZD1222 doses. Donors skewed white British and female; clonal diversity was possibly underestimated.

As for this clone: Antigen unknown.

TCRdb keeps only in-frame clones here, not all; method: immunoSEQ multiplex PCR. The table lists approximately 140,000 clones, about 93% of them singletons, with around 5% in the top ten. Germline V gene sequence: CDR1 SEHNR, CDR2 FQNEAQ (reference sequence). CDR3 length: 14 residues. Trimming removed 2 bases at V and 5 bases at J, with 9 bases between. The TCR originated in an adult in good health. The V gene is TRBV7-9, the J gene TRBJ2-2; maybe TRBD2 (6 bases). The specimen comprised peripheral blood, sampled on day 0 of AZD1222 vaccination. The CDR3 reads CASSLTSRTGELFF. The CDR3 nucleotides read TGTGCCAGCAGCTTAACTAGCCGGACCGGGGAGCTGTTTTTT.